The following is a T cell receptor (beta chain) sequence with its context. What it recognizes is unknown. The sample comes from a study of cytomegalovirus exposure and HLA in healthy donors. Study results and limitations: TCR sequences were mostly rare, though some public TCRs occurred in many donors. In a later analysis, TCR association rates varied by HLA locus: DRB1 most, HLA-C fewest. A later analysis found that most CMV-associated TCR beta chains appeared HLA-restricted. A later analysis linked a missense variant in DCLRE1C to the trimming of TCR beta V and J genes.

Both 60 Vbeta primers and 13 Jbeta primers went into the PCR. Here immunoSEQ multiplex PCR was the method, and the copy in TCRdb shows in-frame clones only, minus some. This sample has about 170,000 clones; around 79% occur once, and the top ten carry about 0.93%. The specimen was PBMCs. The receptor was derived from a woman between 45 and 65 years old in good health and CMV-seropositive.

Written as DNA, the CDR3 is TGTGCCAGCAGTGAAACAGGGACGAGGAACACTGAAGCTTTCTTT. This sequence encodes CASSETGTRNTEAFF. The chain carries TRBV25-1 and TRBJ1-1, with a weak D call TRBD1 (6 bases). The CDR3 contains 15 residues. CDR1 and CDR2 (germline): MGHDK, SYGVNS. Trimming stripped 2 bases from V and 1 base from J, with 11 bases between.